The source of this T cell receptor (beta chain) is a study of blood T cell repertoires in COVID-19. Across the whole study: The United States, Italy and Spain provided the acute and convalescent COVID-19 samples. The analysed material was cDNA or gDNA that came from T cells, B-cell-depleted T cells, or PBMCs.

In the study's own analysis: For nucleated cells, counts were estimated from reference gene primer amplification. Sequencing used immunoSEQ multiplex PCR; TCRdb keeps in-frame clones, though not all of them. The DNA gave D and trimming, while V, J and clone size come from that table. There are approximately 100,000 clones in the sample; roughly 80% occur only once, and nearly 4.5% lies in the top ten. V lost 4 bases, J lost 3 bases, and 7 bases stayed unmatched. The CDR3 sequence is 16 residues long. CDR1 is SGHVS and CDR2 is FNYEAQ in the germline V gene. This sequence joins TRBV7-6 and TRBJ2-3; 10 nucleotides align to TRBD2. Sequences were obtained from peripheral blood. This TCR came from a man in his 60s with acute or convalescent COVID-19. CDR3 residues: CASSWTAGGPTDTQYF. The CDR3 bases are TGTGCCAGCAGCTGGACAGCGGGGGGGCCGACAGATACGCAGTATTTT.